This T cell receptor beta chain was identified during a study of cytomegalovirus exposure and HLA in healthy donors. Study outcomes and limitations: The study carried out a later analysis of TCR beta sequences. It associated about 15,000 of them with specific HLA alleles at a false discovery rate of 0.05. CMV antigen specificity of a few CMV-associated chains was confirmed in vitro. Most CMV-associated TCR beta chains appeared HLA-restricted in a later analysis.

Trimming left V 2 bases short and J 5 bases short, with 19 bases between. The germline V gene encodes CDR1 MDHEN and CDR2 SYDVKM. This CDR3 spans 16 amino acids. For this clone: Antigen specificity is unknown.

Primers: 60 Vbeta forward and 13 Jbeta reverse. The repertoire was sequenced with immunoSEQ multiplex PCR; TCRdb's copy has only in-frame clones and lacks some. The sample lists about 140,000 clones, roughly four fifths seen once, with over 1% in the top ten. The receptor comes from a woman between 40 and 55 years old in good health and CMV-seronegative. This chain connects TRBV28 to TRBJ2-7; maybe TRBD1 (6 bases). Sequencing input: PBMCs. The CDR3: CASSLGRRVGAHEQYF. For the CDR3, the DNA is TGTGCCAGCAGTTTAGGTCGCCGTGTGGGGGCCCACGAGCAGTACTTC.